This TCR beta chain comes out of a study of cytomegalovirus exposure and HLA in healthy donors. As for this clone: Its antigen is unidentified.

Study results and caveats: Accounts indicate the classifier identified cytomegalovirus status with strong specificity and sensitivity.

V lost 4 bases, J lost 3 bases, and 4 bases stayed unmatched. Per the germline V gene, CDR1 is MNHEY and CDR2 is SVGAGI. The CDR3 extends over 14 amino acids. 13 Jbeta primers and 60 Vbeta primers were used for the PCR. Sequencing used immunoSEQ multiplex PCR; TCRdb keeps in-frame clones, though not all of them. Among under 200,000 clones listed, roughly 80% were seen once. Sequencing was performed on PBMCs. The rearrangement links TRBV6-5 to TRBJ2-3; 7 bases are a match to TRBD1. The receptor was derived from a woman younger than 35 in good health and CMV-seronegative. CDR3: CASSSSRGTDTQYF. The CDR3 DNA reads as TGTGCCAGCAGTTCTTCCAGGGGGACAGATACGCAGTATTTT.